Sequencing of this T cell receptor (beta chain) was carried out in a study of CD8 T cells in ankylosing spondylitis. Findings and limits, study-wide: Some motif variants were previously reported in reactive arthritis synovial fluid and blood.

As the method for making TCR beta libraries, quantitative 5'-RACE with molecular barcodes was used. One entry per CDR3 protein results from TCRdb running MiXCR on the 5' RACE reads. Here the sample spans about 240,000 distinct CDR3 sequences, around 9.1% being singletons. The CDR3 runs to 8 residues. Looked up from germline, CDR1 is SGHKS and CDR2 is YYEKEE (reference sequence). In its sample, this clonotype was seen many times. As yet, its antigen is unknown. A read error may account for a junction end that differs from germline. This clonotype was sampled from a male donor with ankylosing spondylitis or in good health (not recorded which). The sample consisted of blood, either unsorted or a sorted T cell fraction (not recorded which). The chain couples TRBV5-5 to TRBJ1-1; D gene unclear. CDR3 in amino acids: CASSFNLF. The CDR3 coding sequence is TGTGCCAGCAGCTTTAATCTCTTT.